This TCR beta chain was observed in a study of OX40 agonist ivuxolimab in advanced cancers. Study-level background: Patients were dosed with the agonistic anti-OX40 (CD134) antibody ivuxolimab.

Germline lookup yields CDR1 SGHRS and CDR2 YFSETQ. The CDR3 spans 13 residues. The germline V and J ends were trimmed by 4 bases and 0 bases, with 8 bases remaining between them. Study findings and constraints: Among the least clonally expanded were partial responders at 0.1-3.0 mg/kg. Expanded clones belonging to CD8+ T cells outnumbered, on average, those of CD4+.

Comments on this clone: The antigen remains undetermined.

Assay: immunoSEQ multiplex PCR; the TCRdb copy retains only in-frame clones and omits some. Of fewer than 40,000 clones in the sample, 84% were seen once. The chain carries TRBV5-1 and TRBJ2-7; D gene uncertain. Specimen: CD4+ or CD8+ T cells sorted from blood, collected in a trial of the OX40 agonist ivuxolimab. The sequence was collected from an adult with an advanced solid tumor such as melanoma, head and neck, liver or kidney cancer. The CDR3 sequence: CASSEESSYEQYF. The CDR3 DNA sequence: TGCGCCAGCAGCGAGGAGAGCTCCTACGAGCAGTACTTC.